In its sample, the clone carrying this TCR beta chain was seen a few times. This specimen belongs to a study of T-cell memory formation after mild COVID-19. MiXCR was run by TCRdb on the 5' RACE reads, yielding one entry per CDR3 protein. The data contain 550,000 to 600,000 distinct CDR3 sequences, roughly 17% of them seen just once; the ten biggest clones take up about 8.1%. Germline values: CDR1 DFQATT, CDR2 SNEGSKA (reference sequence). The length of the CDR3 is 15 residues. V was pared by 6 bases and J by 2 bases, with 17 bases between. The sample comprised PBMCs or a T cell subset sorted from them (not recorded which). This TCR was recovered from an adult woman who had mild COVID-19 (a few samples of this study predate the infection). Cell type and time point are not known. The chain has TRBV20-1 and TRBJ1-5; D possibly corresponds to TRBD1 (6 bases). CDR3 amino acids: CSAPVGGGGNQPQHF. CDR3 sequence (DNA): TGCAGTGCCCCGGTAGGGGGGGGCGGCAATCAGCCCCAGCATTTT.